This TCR beta chain emerged from a study of blood T cell repertoires in COVID-19. The germline V gene has CDR1 SGHTA and CDR2 FQGNSA. With 2 bases clipped from V and 6 bases from J, the junction kept 17 bases outside the gene matches. CDR3 length: 19 residues. Data came from immunoSEQ multiplex PCR; TCRdb stores just in-frame clones and leaves some out. Altogether fewer than 95,000 clones are present, nearly 90% being singletons, with the ten largest covering under 9.5%. The receptor was isolated from a man between 45 and 60 years old with acute or convalescent COVID-19. The chain couples TRBV7-2 to TRBJ2-1, with TRBD2 identical over 9 bases. Specimen: peripheral blood. CDR3 nucleotide sequence: TGTGCCAGCAGCTTACGGGACTCATTTATTAGCGGGGGAGCCAATGAGCAGTTCTTC. Amino acid sequence: CASSLRDSFISGGANEQFF.